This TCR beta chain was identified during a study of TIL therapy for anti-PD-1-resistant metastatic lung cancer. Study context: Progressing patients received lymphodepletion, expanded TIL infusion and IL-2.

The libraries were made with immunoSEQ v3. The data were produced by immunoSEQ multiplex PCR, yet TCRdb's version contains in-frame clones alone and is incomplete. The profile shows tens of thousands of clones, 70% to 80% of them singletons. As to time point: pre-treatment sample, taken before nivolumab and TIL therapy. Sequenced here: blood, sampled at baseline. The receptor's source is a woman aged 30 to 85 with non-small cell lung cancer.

The CDR3 coding sequence is TGCGCCACTCCGGGACAGACGGGGAACACCGGGGAGCTGTTTTTT. Its translation is CATPGQTGNTGELFF. The chain employs TRBV10-2 and TRBJ2-2; 7 nucleotides align to TRBD1. V shed 10 bases, J shed 1 base, and the junction held 9 bases outside the gene matches. This CDR3 is 15 amino acids long. The V gene's germline CDR1 is WSHSY and CDR2 SAAADI.